The 17 T cell receptor beta chains presented below share a single source sample, sequenced in a study of cytomegalovirus exposure and HLA in healthy donors. This PCR relied on a set of 60 Vbeta primers and 13 Jbeta primers. This table comes from immunoSEQ multiplex PCR, and its TCRdb copy is limited to in-frame clones, with some not included. The table records some 110,000 clones, 60% to 75% of them present only once. The specimen was PBMCs. The receptors derive from a woman in her forties or fifties in good health and CMV-seropositive.

As for this clone: The sample has other DNA sequences that encode this CDR3 too. The chain carries TRBV6-5 and TRBJ1-2; D may be TRBD1 (5 bases). CDR1 and CDR2 (germline): MNHEY, SVGAGI. Between the trimmed V and J ends, which lost 2 bases and 11 bases, there was a span of 9 bases. The CDR3 is made up of 11 amino acids. The CDR3 here is CASSYGGGYTF. CDR3 bases: TGTGCCAGCAGTTACGGGGGGGGTTACACCTTC.

The chain has TRBV18 and TRBJ2-1; weak D call: TRBD1 (6 bases). The CDR3 length is 16 residues. In germline, CDR1 is KGHSH, CDR2 LQKENI. Trimming left V 3 bases short and J 5 bases short, with 17 bases between. The CDR3 reads CASSPYSGDSNNEQFF. Written as DNA, the CDR3 is TGTGCCAGCTCACCGTATTCAGGGGATAGCAACAATGAGCAGTTCTTC.

This clone was counted only a few times. The sample contains more than one DNA sequence encoding this CDR3. The chain employs TRBV5-1 and TRBJ1-2; 7 bases match TRBD1. Germline V lookup: CDR1 SGHRS, CDR2 YFSETQ. CDR3 length: 13 amino acids. The junction had 1 base not matched to a gene; V was cut back by 2 bases and J by 3 bases. Here the CDR3 DNA reads TGCGCCAGCAGCTTAACAGGGGACTATGGCTACACCTTC. Its translation: CASSLTGDYGYTF.

The chain has TRBV4-2 and TRBJ2-1; 7 nucleotides match TRBD1. The junction had 8 bases not matched to a gene; V was cut back by 0 bases and J by 3 bases. Germline CDR1 reads LGHNA; CDR2 reads YNFKEQ. The CDR3 is made up of 17 amino acids. CDR3 in DNA: TGTGCCAGCAGCCAAGATGGGGCAGGGGGATTCTACAATGAGCAGTTCTTC. It encodes CASSQDGAGGFYNEQFF.

The J gene is TRBJ2-1, the V gene TRBV6-6; the D gene is possibly TRBD2 (6 bases). V shed 0 bases and J shed 10 bases, with 16 bases lying between them. Per the germline V gene, CDR1 is MNHNY and CDR2 is SVGAGI (reference sequence). The CDR3 has 15 amino acids. CDR3 protein: CASSYSTRQVGEQFF. CDR3 nucleotides: TGTGCCAGCAGTTACTCGACTAGGCAGGTCGGAGAGCAGTTCTTC.

J is TRBJ2-5 and V is TRBV7-2; tentatively, D is TRBD2 (7 bases). Trimming took 5 bases from V and 5 from J, leaving 18 bases between them. Per the germline V gene, CDR1 is SGHTA and CDR2 is FQGNSA. The CDR3 is 15 residues long. CDR3 DNA sequence: TGTGCCAGCAGCCCCCAAGGGGGGGCGGCGGAGACCCAGTACTTC. Protein: CASSPQGGAAETQYF.

CDR3 in DNA: TGTGCCAGCAGCCCGCCGGGTTCCTATAATTCACCCCTCCACTTT. Amino acids: CASSPPGSYNSPLHF. The chain recombines TRBV9 with TRBJ1-6; D is ambiguous. The CDR3 contains 15 residues. Germline V gene sequence: CDR1 SGDLS, CDR2 YYNGEE. V was trimmed by 4 bases and J by 1 base, leaving 9 bases between them. The full variable domain, with the rest looked up from reference TRBV9 and TRBJ1-6, is DSGVTQTPKHLITATGQRVTLRCSPRSGDLSVYWYQQSLDQGLQFLIQYYNGEERAKGNILERFSAQQFPDLHSELNLSSLELGDSALYFCASSPPGSYNSPLHFGNGTRLTVT.

This chain connects TRBV9 to TRBJ1-3; D might be TRBD1 (6 bases). CDR1 is SGDLS, CDR2 YYNGEE, per germline. V shed 0 bases and J shed 2 bases, with 6 bases lying between them. CDR3 length: 14 amino acids. The CDR3 protein is CASSVDRAGNTIYF. The CDR3 coding sequence is TGTGCCAGCAGCGTAGACAGGGCTGGAAACACCATATATTTT.

The chain links TRBV4-1 to TRBJ2-7, with 7 nucleotides matching TRBD1. V was clipped by 4 bases and J by 5 bases; unmatched bases: 8. Germline CDR1 is MGHRA and CDR2 is YSYEKL. This CDR3 comprises 14 residues. The DNA of the CDR3 is TGCGCCAGCAGCCCAAGACAGGGTCTCAACGAGCAGTACTTC. It specifies CASSPRQGLNEQYF.

This chain uses TRBV6-5 with TRBJ1-1; the D gene is possibly TRBD1 (5 bases). The CDR3 totals 13 residues. The germline CDR1 and CDR2 sequences are MNHEY and SVGAGI. Trimming removed 10 bases at V and 0 bases at J, with 12 bases between. The CDR3 is CAIRDSMNTEAFF. The CDR3 nucleotides are TGTGCCATCAGGGACTCCATGAACACTGAAGCTTTCTTT.

There are a few counts of this clone. This rearrangement joins TRBV2 to TRBJ2-3, with D maybe TRBD1 (6 bases). The V gene lost 3 bases and the J gene lost 2 bases, with 9 bases spanning the gap. This CDR3 region has 14 residues. CDR1 is SNHLY, CDR2 FYNNEI, per germline. The chain's CDR3 is CASSDRGLTDTQYF. CDR3 DNA sequence: TGTGCCAGCAGTGACAGGGGCCTCACAGATACGCAGTATTTT.

The chain links TRBV5-8 to TRBJ2-2; D uncertain. V lost 2 bases to trimming and J lost 3 bases, with 5 bases between them. Germline V gene sequence: CDR1 SGHTS, CDR2 YDEGEE. There are 13 residues in the CDR3. This CDR3 is CASSFSYTGELFF. Written as DNA, the CDR3 is TGTGCCAGCAGCTTTTCCTACACCGGGGAGCTGTTTTTT.

This rearrangement joins TRBV5-1 to TRBJ2-3; 9 nucleotides match TRBD2. The germline V gene has CDR1 SGHRS and CDR2 YFSETQ. CDR3 size: 14 residues. V lost 6 bases, J lost 1 base, and 3 bases stayed unmatched. The chain's CDR3 is CASTAGGRTDTQYF. CDR3 DNA sequence: TGCGCCAGCACAGCGGGGGGACGCACAGATACGCAGTATTTT.

The chain has TRBV2 and TRBJ1-5, with TRBD1 matching over 9 bases. CDR3 size: 16 residues. From germline, CDR1 is SNHLY and CDR2 FYNNEI. J gave up 3 bases and V 7 bases, and 10 bases lay outside the gene matches. DNA of the CDR3: TGTGCCAGCACCCTAGGACAGGGGAGATTCAATCAGCCCCAGCATTTT. As protein: CASTLGQGRFNQPQHF.

The chain carries TRBV28 and TRBJ1-3; D gene ambiguous. Germline V gene sequence: CDR1 MDHEN, CDR2 SYDVKM. This CDR3 contains 13 residues. Trimming stripped 5 bases from V and 2 bases from J, with 7 bases between. The CDR3 nucleotides are TGTGCCAGCAGTCCCACGGCTGGAAACACCATATATTTT. It specifies CASSPTAGNTIYF.

This rearrangement joins TRBV4-3 to TRBJ1-2; tentatively, D is TRBD1 (6 bases). Trimming removed 4 bases from V and 0 bases from J, with 12 bases in between. The CDR3 is made up of 15 amino acids. Germline loops: CDR1 LGHNA, CDR2 YSLEER. DNA of the CDR3: TGCGCCAGCAGCCCGCAGACAGGAGCTAACTATGGCTACACCTTC. Its translation is CASSPQTGANYGYTF.

The table lists this clone with a few counts. The chain employs TRBV7-9 and TRBJ1-2, with a weak D call TRBD1 (5 bases). Germline V gene sequence: CDR1 SEHNR, CDR2 FQNEAQ (reference sequence). Between the trimmed V and J ends, which lost 4 bases and 6 bases, there was a span of 15 bases. This CDR3 comprises 14 residues. CDR3 protein: CASSSDRWSDGYTF. In DNA, the CDR3 is TGTGCCAGCAGCTCAGACAGATGGTCGGATGGCTACACCTTC.